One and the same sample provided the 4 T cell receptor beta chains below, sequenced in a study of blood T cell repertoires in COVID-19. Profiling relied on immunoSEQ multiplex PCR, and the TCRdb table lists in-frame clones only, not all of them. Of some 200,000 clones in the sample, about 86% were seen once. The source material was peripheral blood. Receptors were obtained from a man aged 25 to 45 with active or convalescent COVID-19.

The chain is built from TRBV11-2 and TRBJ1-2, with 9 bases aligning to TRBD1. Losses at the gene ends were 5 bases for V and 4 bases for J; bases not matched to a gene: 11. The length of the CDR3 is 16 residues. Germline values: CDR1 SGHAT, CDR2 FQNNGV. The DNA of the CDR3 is TGTGCCAGCAGCCCTGTGACAGGGGGTCTCAGCTATGGCTACACCTTC. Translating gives CASSPVTGGLSYGYTF.

Written as DNA, the CDR3 is TGCGCCAGCAGCTTGGATGGACACACCCTCTCTGGGGCCAACGTCCTGACTTTC. Translated, it gives CASSLDGHTLSGANVLTF. This chain uses TRBV5-1 with TRBJ2-6; D perhaps matches TRBD1 (5 bases). CDR1 SGHRS and CDR2 YFSETQ come from the germline V gene. CDR3 size: 18 residues. V gave up 0 bases and J gave up 0 bases, with 13 bases separating them.

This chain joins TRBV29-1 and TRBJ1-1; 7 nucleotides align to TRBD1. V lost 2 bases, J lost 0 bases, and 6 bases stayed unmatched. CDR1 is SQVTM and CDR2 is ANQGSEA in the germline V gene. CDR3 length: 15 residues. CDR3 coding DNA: TGCAGCGTTGAAACAGGGGAGTGGATGAACACTGAAGCTTTCTTT. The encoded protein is CSVETGEWMNTEAFF.

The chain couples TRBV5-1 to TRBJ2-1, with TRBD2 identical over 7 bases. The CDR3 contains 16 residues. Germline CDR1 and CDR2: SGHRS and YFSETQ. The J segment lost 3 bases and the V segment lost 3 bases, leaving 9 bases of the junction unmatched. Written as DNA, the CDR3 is TGCGCCAGCAGCTGGGTCCCTAGCGGAGACTACAATGAGCAGTTCTTC. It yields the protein CASSWVPSGDYNEQFF.